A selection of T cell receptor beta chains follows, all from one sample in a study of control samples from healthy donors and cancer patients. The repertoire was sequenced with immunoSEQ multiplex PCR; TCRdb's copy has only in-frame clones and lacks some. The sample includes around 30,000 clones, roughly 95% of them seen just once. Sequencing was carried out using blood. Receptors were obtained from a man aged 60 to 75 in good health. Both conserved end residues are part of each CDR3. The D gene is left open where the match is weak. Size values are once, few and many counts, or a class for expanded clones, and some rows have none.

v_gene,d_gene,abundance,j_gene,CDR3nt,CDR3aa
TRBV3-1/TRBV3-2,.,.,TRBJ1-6,TGTGCCAGCAGCCTTGGGGCCCACCTTAATTCACCCCTCCACTTT,CASSLGAHLNSPLHF
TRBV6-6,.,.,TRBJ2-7,TGTGCCAGCACCCCGGGGGACGAGCAGTACTTC,CASTPGDEQYF
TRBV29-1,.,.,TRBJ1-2,TGCAGCGTGGGGGGAGCTAACTATGGCTACACCTTC,CSVGGANYGYTF
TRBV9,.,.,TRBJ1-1,TGTGCCAGCAGCGTAGACAGAGGGACTGAAGCTTTCTTT,CASSVDRGTEAFF
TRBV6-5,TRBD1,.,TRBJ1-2,TGTGCCAGCAGTTCCCCGGGACAGGGACACTATGGCTACACCTTC,CASSSPGQGHYGYTF
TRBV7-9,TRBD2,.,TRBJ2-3,TGTGCCAGCAGCTTAAGGACTAGCTCCGCAGATACGCAGTATTTT,CASSLRTSSADTQYF
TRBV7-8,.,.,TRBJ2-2,TGTGCCAGCAGCTATACCCTCACCGGGGAGCTGTTTTTT,CASSYTLTGELFF
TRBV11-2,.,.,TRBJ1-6,TGTGCCAGCAGCTTTCAAGCGGGTGTGACTGATTCACCCCTCCACTTT,CASSFQAGVTDSPLHF
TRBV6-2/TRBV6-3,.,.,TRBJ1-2,TGTGCCAGCAGTTACTCTTATGGCTACACCTTC,CASSYSYGYTF
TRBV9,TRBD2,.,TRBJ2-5,TGTGCCAGCAGCTCAGCGGGGGGACAAGAGACCCAGTACTTC,CASSSAGGQETQYF
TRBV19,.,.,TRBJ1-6,TGTGCCAGTGCCACCACAGGGTATTATAATTCACCCCTCCACTTT,CASATTGYYNSPLHF
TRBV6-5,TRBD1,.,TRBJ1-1,TGTGCCAGCAGGTACGGGGACAGGATGAACACTGAAGCTTTCTTT,CASRYGDRMNTEAFF
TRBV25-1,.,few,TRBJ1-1,TGTGCCAGCAGTGTAACAGGGAGCACTGAAGCTTTCTTT,CASSVTGSTEAFF
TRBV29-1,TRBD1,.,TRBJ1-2,TGCAGCGCCGGGACAGGGGTTGACTATGGCTACACCTTC,CSAGTGVDYGYTF
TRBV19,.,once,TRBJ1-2,TGTGCCACAAGGGAGGCAGGATATGGCTACACCTTC,CATREAGYGYTF
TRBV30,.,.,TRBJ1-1,TGTGCCTGGAGTGGGGGGCTAACGTCAGAAGGCACTGAAGCTTTCTTT,CAWSGGLTSEGTEAFF
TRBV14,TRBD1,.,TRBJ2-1,TGTGCCAGCAGCCCCCCCGGCAGGGGGCGGATCAATGAGCAGTTCTTC,CASSPPGRGRINEQFF
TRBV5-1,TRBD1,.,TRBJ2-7,TGCGCCAGCAGCCTGGGACAGGGGTGGGACGAGCAGTACTTC,CASSLGQGWDEQYF
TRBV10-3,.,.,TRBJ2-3,TGTGCCATCAGCACACCACGCACAGATACGCAGTATTTT,CAISTPRTDTQYF
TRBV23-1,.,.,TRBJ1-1,TGCGCCAGCAGTCAATCGGCCTGGGGAATGAACACTGAAGCTTTCTTT,CASSQSAWGMNTEAFF
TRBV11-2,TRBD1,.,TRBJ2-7,TGTGCCAGCAGCCCCTGGACAGGGAATTCCTACGAGCAGTACTTC,CASSPWTGNSYEQYF
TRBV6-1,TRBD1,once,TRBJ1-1,TGTGCCAGCAGTGACCGACAGGGCACTGAAGCTTTCTTT,CASSDRQGTEAFF
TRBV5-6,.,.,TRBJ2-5,TGTGCCAGCAGCTTAAAAGGGGGGGAGACCCAGTACTTC,CASSLKGGETQYF